The 9 T cell receptor beta chains presented below share a single source sample, sequenced in a study of T cell responses to AZD1222 COVID-19 vaccine listed by TCRdb under 2021. Library prep was done by the immunoSEQ multiplex PCR assay. TCRdb carries this immuneACCESS record with in-frame sequences only. Its versions omit some clonotypes, under half of them owing to an unresolved V gene in the studies checked, with the rest unexplained. The sample table holds about 130,000 clones, of which around 92% were seen once. The top ten clones comprise about 1.9% of the sample. Read against the paper, the sample's time point label means: baseline before first vaccination. Sequenced material: peripheral blood, taken on day 0 of AZD1222 vaccination. Source of these receptors: an adult in good health.

This chain joins TRBV7-9 and TRBJ1-3; D perhaps matches TRBD1 (6 bases). V dropped 4 bases and J dropped 2 bases, with 6 bases sitting between them. Looked up from germline, CDR1 is SEHNR and CDR2 is FQNEAQ (reference sequence). This CDR3 comprises 13 residues. Here the CDR3 DNA reads TGTGCCAGCAGCTCAGGGGCTGGAAACACCATATATTTT. Encoded protein: CASSSGAGNTIYF.

On this clone: Other DNA variants within this sample encode the same CDR3. The chain links TRBV18 to TRBJ1-1, with D perhaps matching TRBD1 (6 bases). The germline V gene has CDR1 KGHSH and CDR2 LQKENI. The CDR3 is 14 amino acids. Trimming pared 1 base from V and 1 base from J, leaving 7 bases between. The CDR3 DNA reads TGTGCCAGCTCACCACGGACAGAGAACACTGAAGCTTTCTTT. This sequence encodes CASSPRTENTEAFF. The full variable domain, rest sourced from reference TRBV18 and TRBJ1-1, is NAGVMQNPRHLVRRRGQEARLRCSPMKGHSHVYWYRQLPEEGLKFMVYLQKENIIDESGMPKERFSAEFPKEGPSILRIQQVVRGDSAAYFCASSPRTENTEAFFGQGTRLTVV.

CDR3 bases: TGTGCCAGCAGCTTAGATGCCAGCCAGGAAGCTTTCTTT. Protein product: CASSLDASQEAFF. J is TRBJ1-1 and V is TRBV7-9; D unclear. CDR1 and CDR2 from the germline V gene are SEHNR and FQNEAQ (reference sequence). The germline V and J ends were trimmed by 1 base and 8 bases, with 11 bases remaining between them. The CDR3 consists of 13 residues.

The rearrangement uses TRBV2 and TRBJ2-7, with D possibly matching TRBD2 (6 bases). The CDR3 covers 15 residues. Per the germline V gene, CDR1 is SNHLY and CDR2 is FYNNEI. The V and J ends lost 0 bases and 4 bases respectively, with 13 bases between them. The CDR3 nucleotides read TGTGCCAGCAGTGAAGCGCGGGGACTTGGGTACGAGCAGTACTTC. This codes for CASSEARGLGYEQYF.

The chain has TRBV7-2 and TRBJ2-7; 13 positions match TRBD2. The ends lost 5 bases at V and 3 bases at J; junction bases unmatched: 4. The germline V gene encodes CDR1 SGHTA and CDR2 FQGNSA. The CDR3 has 15 residues. The chain's CDR3 is CASSPGLAGIYEQYF. CDR3 DNA sequence: TGTGCCAGCAGCCCGGGACTAGCGGGGATCTACGAGCAGTACTTC.

The V and J genes are TRBV7-2 and TRBJ1-4, with D perhaps TRBD1 (6 bases). This CDR3 is built from 16 residues. CDR1 is SGHTA, CDR2 FQGNSA, per germline. V dropped 5 bases and J dropped 8 bases, with 21 bases sitting between them. The DNA for the CDR3 is TGTGCCAGCAGCCTGAATAAACAGGGAAGTTGGGAAAAACTGTTTTTT. Amino acids: CASSLNKQGSWEKLFF.

The chain is built from TRBV15 and TRBJ1-3; D not resolved. This CDR3 comprises 14 residues. V lost 5 bases and J lost 4, with 12 bases in between. Germline V gives CDR1 LNHNV, CDR2 YYDKDF (reference sequence). CDR3 in amino acids: CATSWAAGGNTIYF. In nucleotides, the CDR3 is TGTGCCACCAGCTGGGCCGCGGGGGGAAACACCATATATTTT.

Notes on this clone: Lacking the conserved final phenylalanine or tryptophan, this CDR3 likely reflects a read error. The limits of the CDR3 on the DNA are not certain, so only TCRdb's listed CDR3 is given. This sequence joins TRBV18 and TRBJ1-2; the table's D gene call, TRBD1, was not cross checked with the DNA. Germline V lookup: CDR1 KGHSH, CDR2 LQKENI. The CDR3 sequence runs 15 residues, both termini included. CDR3 residues: CASSEMDSLGPIPLN.

This clone was observed a single time. This chain connects TRBV6-2 or TRBV6-3 to TRBJ1-5, with D uncertain. This CDR3 comprises 14 residues. Per germline, CDR1 MNHEY and CDR2 SVGEGT. V was shortened by 1 base and J by 5 bases, with 9 bases between the two germline ends. The CDR3 DNA reads TGTGCCAGCAGTTACTTGAGGGAGGATCAGCCCCAGCATTTT. Residues: CASSYLREDQPQHF.